This T cell receptor (beta chain) was identified during a study of blood T cell repertoires in COVID-19. Overall study context: Acute and convalescent COVID-19 samples came from the United States, Italy and Spain. Nucleic acid was either cDNA or gDNA, and it came from T cells, B-cell-depleted T cells, or PBMCs.

Adults between roughly 18 and 95 years of age took part from approximately 24 US areas. Under the authors' procedure: Nucleated cell number was recorded as an estimate derived from reference gene primer amplification. Sequencing used immunoSEQ multiplex PCR; TCRdb keeps in-frame clones, though not all of them. D and trimming were read from the DNA, whereas the V and J calls and clone size are those reported in that table. The sample shows 250,000 to 350,000 clones, 80% to 90% of them seen only once. The sequenced sample consisted of PBMCs or T cells enriched from blood (not recorded which). The receptor comes from a young woman who had recovered from COVID-19.

The chain's CDR3 is CASSTDGGFEQFF. CDR3 sequence (DNA): TGTGCCAGCAGCACGGACGGGGGTTTCGAGCAGTTCTTC. This chain uses TRBV7-3 with TRBJ2-1; a weak D match, TRBD2 (6 bases). CDR1 and CDR2 (germline): SGHTA, FQGTGA. This CDR3 contains 13 residues. V lost 5 bases to trimming and J lost 10 bases, with 15 bases between them.